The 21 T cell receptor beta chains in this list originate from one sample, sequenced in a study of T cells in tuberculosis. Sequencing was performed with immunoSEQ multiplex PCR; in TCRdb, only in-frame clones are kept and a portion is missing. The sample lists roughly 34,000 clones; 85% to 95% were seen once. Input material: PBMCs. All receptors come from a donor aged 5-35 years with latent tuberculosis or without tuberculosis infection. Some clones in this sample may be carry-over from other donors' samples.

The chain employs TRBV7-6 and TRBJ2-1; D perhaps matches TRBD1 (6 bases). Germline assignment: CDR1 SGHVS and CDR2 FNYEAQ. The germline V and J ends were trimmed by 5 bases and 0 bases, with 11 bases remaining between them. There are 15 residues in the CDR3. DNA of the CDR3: TGTGCCAGCAGCACAGGGTCGGGCTCCTACAATGAGCAGTTCTTC. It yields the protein CASSTGSGSYNEQFF.

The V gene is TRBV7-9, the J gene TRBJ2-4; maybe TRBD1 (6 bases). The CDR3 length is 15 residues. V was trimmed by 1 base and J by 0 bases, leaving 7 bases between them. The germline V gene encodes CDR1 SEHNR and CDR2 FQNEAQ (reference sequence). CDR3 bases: TGTGCCAGCAGCTTAGAGGGGGTAGCCAAAAACATTCAGTACTTC. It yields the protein CASSLEGVAKNIQYF.

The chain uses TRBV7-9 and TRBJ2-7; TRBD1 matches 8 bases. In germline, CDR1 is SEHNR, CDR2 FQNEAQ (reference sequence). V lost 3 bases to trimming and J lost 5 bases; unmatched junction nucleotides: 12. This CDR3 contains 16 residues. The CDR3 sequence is CASSLSFGQGMNEQYF. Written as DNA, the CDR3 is TGTGCCAGCAGCTTGTCGTTCGGACAGGGAATGAACGAGCAGTACTTC.

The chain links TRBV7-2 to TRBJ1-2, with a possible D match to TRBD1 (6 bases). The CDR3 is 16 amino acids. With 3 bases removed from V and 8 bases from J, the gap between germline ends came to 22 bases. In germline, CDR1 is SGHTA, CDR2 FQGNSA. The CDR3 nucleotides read TGTGCCAGCAGCTTCCACGGTTTAGGGACATACCAAGGCTACACCTTC. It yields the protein CASSFHGLGTYQGYTF.

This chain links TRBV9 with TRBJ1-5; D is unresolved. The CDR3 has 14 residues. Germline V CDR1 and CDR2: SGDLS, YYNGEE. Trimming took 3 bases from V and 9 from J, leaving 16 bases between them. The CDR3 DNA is TGTGCCAGCAGCGCAGAGGGTTTCACGCCGCCCCAGCATTTT. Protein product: CASSAEGFTPPQHF.

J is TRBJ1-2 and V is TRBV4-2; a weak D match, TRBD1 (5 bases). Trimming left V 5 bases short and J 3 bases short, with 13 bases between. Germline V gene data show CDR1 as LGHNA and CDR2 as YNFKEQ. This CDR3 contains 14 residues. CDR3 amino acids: CASSARGEDYGYTF. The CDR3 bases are TGTGCCAGCAGCGCCCGGGGGGAGGACTATGGCTACACCTTC.

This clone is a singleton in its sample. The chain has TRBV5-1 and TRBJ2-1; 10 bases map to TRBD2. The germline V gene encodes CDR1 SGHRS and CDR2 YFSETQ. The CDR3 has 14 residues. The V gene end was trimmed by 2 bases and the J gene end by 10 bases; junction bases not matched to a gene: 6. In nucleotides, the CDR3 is TGCGCCAGCAGCTTCGGGACTAGCGCACCCGAGCAGTTCTTC. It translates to CASSFGTSAPEQFF.

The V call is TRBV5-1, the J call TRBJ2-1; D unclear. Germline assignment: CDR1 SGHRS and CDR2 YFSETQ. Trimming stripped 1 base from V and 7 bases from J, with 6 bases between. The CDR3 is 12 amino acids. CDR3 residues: CASSLNRNEQFF. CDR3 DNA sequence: TGCGCCAGCAGCTTGAACCGGAATGAGCAGTTCTTC.

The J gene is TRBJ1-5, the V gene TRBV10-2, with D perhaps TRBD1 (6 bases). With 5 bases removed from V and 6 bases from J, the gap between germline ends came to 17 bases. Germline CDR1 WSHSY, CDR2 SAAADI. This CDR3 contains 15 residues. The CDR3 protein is CASSRDLQGFQPQHF. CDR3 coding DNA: TGCGCCAGCAGTCGCGATTTACAGGGATTTCAGCCCCAGCATTTT.

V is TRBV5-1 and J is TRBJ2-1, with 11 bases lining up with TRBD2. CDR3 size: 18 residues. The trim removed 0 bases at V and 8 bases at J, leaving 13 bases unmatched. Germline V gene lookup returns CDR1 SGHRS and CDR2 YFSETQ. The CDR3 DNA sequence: TGCGCCAGCAGCTTGGTGTCTAGCGGGAGGAACGAGGGGGATGAGCAGTTCTTC. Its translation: CASSLVSSGRNEGDEQFF.

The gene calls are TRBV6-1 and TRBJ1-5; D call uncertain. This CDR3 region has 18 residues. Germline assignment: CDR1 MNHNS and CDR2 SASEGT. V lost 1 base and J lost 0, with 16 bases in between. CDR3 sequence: CASSEVVAQVYSNQPQHF. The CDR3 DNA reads TGTGCCAGCAGTGAAGTTGTCGCGCAGGTCTATAGCAATCAGCCCCAGCATTTT.

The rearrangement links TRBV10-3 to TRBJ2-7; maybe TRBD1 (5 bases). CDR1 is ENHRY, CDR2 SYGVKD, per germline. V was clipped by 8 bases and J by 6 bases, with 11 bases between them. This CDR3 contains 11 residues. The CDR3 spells CAIEWQGEQYF. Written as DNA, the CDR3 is TGTGCCATCGAATGGCAGGGCGAGCAGTACTTC.

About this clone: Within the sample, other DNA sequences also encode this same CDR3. The CDR3 sequence is CASSLTGTGNTIYF. The CDR3 nucleotides are TGTGCCAGCAGTCTGACAGGGACTGGAAACACCATATATTTT. The chain is built from TRBV28 and TRBJ1-3, with 7 positions matching TRBD1. V dropped 5 bases and J dropped 2; count of bases not matched to a gene: 3. Germline V gives CDR1 MDHEN, CDR2 SYDVKM. There are 14 residues in the CDR3.

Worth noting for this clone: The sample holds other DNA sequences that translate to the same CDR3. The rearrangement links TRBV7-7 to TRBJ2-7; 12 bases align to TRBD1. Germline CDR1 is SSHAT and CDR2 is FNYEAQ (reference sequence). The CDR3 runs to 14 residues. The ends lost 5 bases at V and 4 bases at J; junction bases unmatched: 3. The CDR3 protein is CASSPGQGAYEQYF. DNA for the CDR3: TGTGCCAGCAGCCCGGGACAGGGGGCTTACGAGCAGTACTTC. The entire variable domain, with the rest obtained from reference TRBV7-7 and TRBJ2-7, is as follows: GAGVSQSPRYKVTKRGQDVTLRCDPISSHATLYWYQQALGQGPEFLTYFNYEAQPDKSGLPSDRFSAERPEGSISTLTIQRTEQRDSAMYRCASSPGQGAYEQYFGPGTRLTVT.

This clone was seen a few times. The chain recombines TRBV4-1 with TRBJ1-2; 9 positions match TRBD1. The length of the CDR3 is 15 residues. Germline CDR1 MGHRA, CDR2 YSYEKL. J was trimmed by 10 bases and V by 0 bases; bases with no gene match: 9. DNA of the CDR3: TGCGCCAGCAGCCAAGATTTCGGGACAGGGATGGACTACACCTTC. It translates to CASSQDFGTGMDYTF.

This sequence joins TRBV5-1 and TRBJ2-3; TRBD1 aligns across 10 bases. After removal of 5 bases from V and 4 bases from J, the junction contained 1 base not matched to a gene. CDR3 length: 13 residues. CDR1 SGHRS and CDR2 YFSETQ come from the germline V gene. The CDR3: CASRTGGADTQYF. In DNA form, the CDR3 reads TGCGCCAGCAGGACAGGGGGCGCAGATACGCAGTATTTT.

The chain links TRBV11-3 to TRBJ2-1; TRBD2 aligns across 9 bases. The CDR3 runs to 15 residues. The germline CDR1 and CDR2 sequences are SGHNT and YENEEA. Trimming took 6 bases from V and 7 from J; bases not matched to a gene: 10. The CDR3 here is CASSEPGLAGNEQFF. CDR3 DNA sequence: TGTGCCAGCAGTGAACCGGGACTAGCAGGGAATGAGCAGTTCTTC.

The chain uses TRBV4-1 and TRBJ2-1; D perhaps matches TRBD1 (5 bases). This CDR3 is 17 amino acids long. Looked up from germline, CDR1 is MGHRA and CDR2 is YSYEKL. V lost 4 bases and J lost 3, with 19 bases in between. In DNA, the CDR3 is TGCGCCAGCAGCCGTAATTGGGGCTCACTGGGCTACAATGAGCAGTTCTTC. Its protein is CASSRNWGSLGYNEQFF.

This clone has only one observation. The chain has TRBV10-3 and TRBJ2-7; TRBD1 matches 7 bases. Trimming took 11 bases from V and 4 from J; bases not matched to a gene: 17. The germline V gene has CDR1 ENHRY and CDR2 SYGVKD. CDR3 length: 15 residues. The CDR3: CAVERGQGNRYEQYF. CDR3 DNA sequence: TGTGCCGTCGAGAGGGGGCAGGGGAATCGGTACGAGCAGTACTTC.

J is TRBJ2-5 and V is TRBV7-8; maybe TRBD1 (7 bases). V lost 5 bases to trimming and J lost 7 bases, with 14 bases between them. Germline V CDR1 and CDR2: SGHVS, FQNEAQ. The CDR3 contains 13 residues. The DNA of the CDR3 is TGTGCCAGCAGCCCGGGGGACAGATTGACCCAGTACTTC. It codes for CASSPGDRLTQYF. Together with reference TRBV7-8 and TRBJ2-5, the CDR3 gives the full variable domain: GAGVSQSPRYKVAKRGQDVALRCDPISGHVSLFWYQQALGQGPEFLTYFQNEAQLDKSGLPSDRFFAERPEGSVSTLKIQRTQQEDSAVYLCASSPGDRLTQYFGPGTRLLVL.

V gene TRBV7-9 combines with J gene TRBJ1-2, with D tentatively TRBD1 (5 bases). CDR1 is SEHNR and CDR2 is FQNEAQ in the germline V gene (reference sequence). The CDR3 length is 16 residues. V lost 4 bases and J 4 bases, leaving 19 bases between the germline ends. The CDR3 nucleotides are TGTGCCAGCAGCTCCCTGCGACAGTTCAGAATCTATGGCTACACCTTC. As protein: CASSSLRQFRIYGYTF.